These 21 T cell receptor beta chains were sequenced from one sample in a study of T cells in localized non-small cell lung cancer. The repertoire was sequenced with immunoSEQ multiplex PCR; TCRdb's copy has only in-frame clones and lacks some. This table holds about 52,000 clones, about 88% found once. The sequences come from PBMCs, collected before any cancer treatment. Receptor source: a female donor with stage II lung adenocarcinoma.

The chain couples TRBV19 to TRBJ1-1; D is unclear. With 0 bases removed from V and 3 bases from J, the gap between germline ends came to 17 bases. Germline loops: CDR1 LNHDA, CDR2 SQIVND (reference sequence). The CDR3 consists of 17 residues. Here the CDR3 reads CASSIDRVSQTDTEAFF. DNA for the CDR3: TGTGCCAGTAGTATAGATCGGGTGAGTCAGACGGACACTGAAGCTTTCTTT.

The chain links TRBV9 to TRBJ2-3, with 7 positions matching TRBD1. Germline V gene lookup returns CDR1 SGDLS and CDR2 YYNGEE. The CDR3 runs to 15 residues. V lost 3 bases to trimming and J lost 2 bases; unmatched junction nucleotides: 6. CDR3 sequence: CASSGTGQDTDTQYF. The CDR3, as DNA: TGTGCCAGCAGCGGAACCGGACAGGACACAGATACGCAGTATTTT.

The genes are TRBV11-2 and TRBJ1-4; D is perhaps TRBD1 (6 bases). There are 16 residues in the CDR3. Germline CDR1 reads SGHAT; CDR2 reads FQNNGV. V was trimmed by 5 bases and J by 4 bases, leaving 17 bases between them. In nucleotides, the CDR3 is TGTGCCAGCAGCCTACTGACAGGTTACCGTAATGAAAAACTGTTTTTT. Translated: CASSLLTGYRNEKLFF.

The chain joins TRBV7-8 to TRBJ2-1; 10 positions match TRBD2. V was pared by 2 bases and J by 5 bases, with 3 bases of the junction left unmatched. The germline gives CDR1 SGHVS, CDR2 FQNEAQ. The CDR3 sequence is 15 residues long. The CDR3 sequence: CASSLLAGANNEQFF. The CDR3 DNA is TGTGCCAGCAGCTTACTAGCGGGGGCTAACAATGAGCAGTTCTTC.

V is TRBV5-1 and J is TRBJ1-2; TRBD1 might be the D (6 bases). V was trimmed by 0 bases and J by 3 bases, leaving 12 bases between them. Germline V gene sequence: CDR1 SGHRS, CDR2 YFSETQ. This CDR3 is 15 amino acids long. CDR3 loop: CASSLGGQSYYGYTF. DNA for the CDR3: TGCGCCAGCAGCTTGGGAGGACAGTCTTACTATGGCTACACCTTC. Combining the CDR3 with reference TRBV5-1 and TRBJ1-2 gives the whole variable domain KAGVTQTPRYLIKTRGQQVTLSCSPISGHRSVSWYQQTPGQGLQFLFEYFSETQRNKGNFPGRFSGRQFSNSRSEMNVSTLELGDSALYLCASSLGGQSYYGYTFGSGTRLTVV.

The count of this clone is one. V gene TRBV11-2 combines with J gene TRBJ1-2; the match to TRBD1 covers 9 bases. Germline V CDR1 and CDR2: SGHAT, FQNNGV. Losses at the gene ends were 3 bases for V and 7 bases for J; bases not matched to a gene: 3. This CDR3 comprises 13 residues. The CDR3 sequence is CASSFGTGSGYTF. The CDR3 DNA sequence: TGTGCCAGCAGCTTCGGGACAGGGAGTGGCTACACCTTC.

The chain is built from TRBV29-1 and TRBJ1-5; perhaps TRBD1 as D (5 bases). Germline assignment: CDR1 SQVTM and CDR2 ANQGSEA. The CDR3 loop spans 13 amino acids. V lost 6 bases, J lost 1 base, and 10 bases lay in between. DNA for the CDR3: TGCAGCGTGGAACGGGGGAGCAATCAGCCCCAGCATTTT. Amino acid sequence: CSVERGSNQPQHF.

This CDR3 reads CASGGTEAFF. The CDR3 region has the DNA TGTGCCAGCGGGGGCACTGAAGCTTTCTTT. V gene TRBV6-1 combines with J gene TRBJ1-1; tentative D call: TRBD1 (5 bases). This CDR3 spans 10 amino acids. Trimming shortened V by 8 bases and J by 4 bases, and 5 bases separated the two germline ends. Germline CDR1 reads MNHNS; CDR2 reads SASEGT.

The chain is built from TRBV7-9 and TRBJ1-6; no clear D. Trimming took 5 bases from V and 9 from J, leaving 14 bases between them. The germline CDR1 and CDR2 sequences are SEHNR and FQNEAQ (reference sequence). The CDR3 sequence is 14 residues long. CDR3 sequence reads: CASSQQTATSPLHF. The DNA of the CDR3 is TGTGCCAGCAGCCAGCAGACGGCTACTTCACCCCTCCACTTT.

The rearrangement uses TRBV6-6 and TRBJ1-1, with unresolved D. V was shortened by 8 bases and J by 0 bases, with 16 bases between the two germline ends. Germline V lookup: CDR1 MNHNY, CDR2 SVGAGI (reference sequence). The CDR3 covers 15 residues. CDR3 DNA sequence: TGTGCCAGCGGCACCTCCCCGGGGATGAACACTGAAGCTTTCTTT. Translated: CASGTSPGMNTEAFF.

The genes are TRBV2 and TRBJ1-1; no clear D. The CDR3 loop spans 15 amino acids. Per germline, CDR1 SNHLY and CDR2 FYNNEI. V dropped 8 bases and J dropped 0 bases, with 16 bases sitting between them. The CDR3 reads CASWSDRPMNTEAFF. The CDR3 DNA follows: TGTGCCAGCTGGAGTGACCGCCCGATGAACACTGAAGCTTTCTTT.

The V and J genes are TRBV7-8 and TRBJ1-1, with no clear D. Germline values: CDR1 SGHVS, CDR2 FQNEAQ. The V end was cut by 1 base, the J end by 1 base, with 16 bases between. The CDR3 contains 17 residues. CDR3 coding DNA: TGTGCCAGCAGCTTAGGGGCCCCCTACTCGAGGAACACTGAAGCTTTCTTT. Its protein is CASSLGAPYSRNTEAFF.

V gene TRBV9 combines with J gene TRBJ2-1; D remains ambiguous. Germline-derived CDR1 and CDR2 are SGDLS and YYNGEE. The CDR3 spans 13 residues. V was pared by 7 bases and J by 3 bases, with 11 bases between. CDR3 protein: CASGPLSYNEQFF. CDR3 bases: TGTGCCAGCGGGCCGTTAAGCTACAATGAGCAGTTCTTC.

This clone was found once. The chain combines TRBV11-3 with TRBJ2-3; 7 nucleotides align to TRBD2. The V segment lost 4 bases and the J segment 3 bases; nucleotides outside the gene matches: 4. Per germline, CDR1 SGHNT and CDR2 YENEEA. CDR3 length: 14 amino acids. DNA of the CDR3: TGTGCCAGCAGCTCCCGCGGGGGTACAGATACGCAGTATTTT. It encodes CASSSRGGTDTQYF.

This clone has just one count. The gene calls are TRBV7-8 and TRBJ2-2, with D unresolved. The germline V and J ends were trimmed by 0 bases and 4 bases, with 9 bases remaining between them. There are 15 residues in the CDR3. The germline CDR1 and CDR2 sequences are SGHVS and FQNEAQ. CDR3 sequence reads: CASSLALEFTGELFF. The CDR3 nucleotides are TGTGCCAGCAGCTTAGCGCTGGAGTTCACCGGGGAGCTGTTTTTT.

This sequence joins TRBV27 and TRBJ2-1, with TRBD2 matching 8 bases. This CDR3 region has 16 residues. With V trimmed by 2 bases and J by 8 bases, 11 bases remained unmatched. Looked up from germline, CDR1 is MNHEY and CDR2 is SMNVEV (reference sequence). The CDR3 here is CASSLGKRGPRYEQFF. CDR3 DNA sequence: TGTGCCAGCAGTTTAGGAAAGCGGGGGCCCCGTTATGAGCAGTTCTTC.

The chain is built from TRBV18 and TRBJ2-5, with D unresolved. V lost 3 bases and J lost 5, with 7 bases in between. This CDR3 is built from 12 residues. Germline assignment: CDR1 KGHSH and CDR2 LQKENI. In DNA form, the CDR3 reads TGTGCCAGCTCACCCGAAACGGAGACCCAGTACTTC. It specifies CASSPETETQYF.

V and J are TRBV11-2 and TRBJ2-3, with D possibly TRBD2 on 5 matching bases. V was pared by 4 bases and J by 2 bases, with 13 bases between. The CDR3 runs 15 residues. From germline, CDR1 is SGHAT and CDR2 FQNNGV. The CDR3 DNA is TGTGCCAGCAGCTCGCGGGCCCTTAACACAGATACGCAGTATTTT. Its translation is CASSSRALNTDTQYF.

The CDR3 nucleotides are TGTGCCAGCAGCTTAGCAGGGGGCGCCTCTGGAAACACCATATATTTT. The encoded protein is CASSLAGGASGNTIYF. The chain combines TRBV7-2 with TRBJ1-3, with TRBD1 matching over 7 bases. Per the germline V gene, CDR1 is SGHTA and CDR2 is FQGNSA. The CDR3 is made up of 16 amino acids. After removal of 0 bases from V and 0 bases from J, the junction contained 2 bases not matched to a gene.

The chain combines TRBV19 with TRBJ1-1, with 7 bases that match TRBD1. The CDR3 loop spans 17 amino acids. V lost 3 bases to trimming and J lost 1 base; unmatched junction nucleotides: 11. The germline V gene has CDR1 LNHDA and CDR2 SQIVND (reference sequence). The CDR3 protein is CASSIRQGNVRNTEAFF. The CDR3 DNA reads as TGTGCCAGTAGTATTAGACAGGGTAACGTTAGGAACACTGAAGCTTTCTTT.

The V gene is TRBV5-1, the J gene TRBJ1-2; D is unresolved. V shed 0 bases and J shed 7 bases, with 16 bases lying between them. The germline gives CDR1 SGHRS, CDR2 YFSETQ. CDR3 length equals 15 residues. In nucleotides, the CDR3 is TGCGCCAGCAGCTTGGAGGACGGTCAGCCAATTGGCTACACCTTC. Translating it yields CASSLEDGQPIGYTF.